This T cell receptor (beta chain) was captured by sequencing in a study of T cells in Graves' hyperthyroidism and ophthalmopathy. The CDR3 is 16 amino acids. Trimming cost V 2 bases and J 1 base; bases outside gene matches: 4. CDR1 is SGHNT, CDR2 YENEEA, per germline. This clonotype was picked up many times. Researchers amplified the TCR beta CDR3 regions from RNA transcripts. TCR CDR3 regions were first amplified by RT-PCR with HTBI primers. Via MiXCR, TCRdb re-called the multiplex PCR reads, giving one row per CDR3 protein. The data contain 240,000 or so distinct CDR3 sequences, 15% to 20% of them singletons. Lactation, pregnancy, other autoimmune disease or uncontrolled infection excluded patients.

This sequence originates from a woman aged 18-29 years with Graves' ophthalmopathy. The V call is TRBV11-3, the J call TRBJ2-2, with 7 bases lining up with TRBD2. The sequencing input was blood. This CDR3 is CASSLRSSGNTGELFF. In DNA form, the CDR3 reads TGTGCCAGCAGCTTAAGGTCTAGCGGGAACACCGGGGAGCTGTTTTTT.